The 5 T cell receptor beta chains reported below all come from one sample, sequenced in a study of CD8+CD57+ T cells in acquired aplastic anemia (dated by TCRdb to the late 2010s). Sequencing used an Illumina HiSeq 2000. TCR beta VDJ combination and CDR3 sequence profiling used genomic DNA as the template. TCRdb trimmed public reads at Q25 via fastp, called clones via MiXCR and kept in-frame beta chains. Each CDR3 protein gets just one entry, which takes the most common genes and DNA from the rows behind it. The sample contains around 130,000 distinct CDR3 sequences, 48% of them found a single time. Around 2.3% of the sample lies in the top ten. The sample comprised sorted CD4+, CD8+, or CD8+CD57+ T cells (not recorded which) from PBMCs. These receptors were obtained from a human donor in good health, serving as a control.

This clonotype has just a few counts. The V gene is TRBV15, the J gene TRBJ2-3, with 12 bases aligning to TRBD2. The length of the CDR3 is 17 residues. The germline V gene encodes CDR1 LNHNV and CDR2 YYDKDF (reference sequence). V shed 0 bases and J 7 bases; nucleotides not matched to a gene: 8. The CDR3 DNA sequence: TGTGCCACCAGCAGAGATCCCGGGACTAGCGGGTCGTATACGCAGTATTTT. This sequence encodes CATSRDPGTSGSYTQYF.

This clonotype has only one observation. An end of the junction does not agree with germline; a read error may underlie this. The genes are TRBV2 and TRBJ2-7; 9 nucleotides match TRBD1. The CDR3 totals 13 residues. Germline CDR1 and CDR2: SNHLY and FYNNEI. CDR3 in DNA: TGTGCCGGCAGTGCCGGGACAGGGAGTGTGCAGTACTTC. This sequence encodes CAGSAGTGSVQYF.

This clonotype was recorded a few times. The chain links TRBV6-2 or TRBV6-3 to TRBJ2-6, with 9 bases that match TRBD1. CDR1 MNHEY and CDR2 SVGEGT come from the germline V gene. This CDR3 has 18 residues. Germline trimming cut 2 bases from V and 4 bases from J; bases unmatched to any gene: 9. CDR3 loop: CASSYPPGTGPGANVLTF. The CDR3 DNA sequence: TGTGCCAGCAGTTACCCACCCGGGACAGGGCCCGGGGCCAACGTCCTGACTTTC.

This clonotype was recorded many times. This chain connects TRBV12-3 or TRBV12-4 to TRBJ1-5; a weak D match, TRBD1 (5 bases). V was pared by 4 bases and J by 2 bases, with 15 bases between. CDR3 length: 16 amino acids. The CDR3 coding sequence is TGTGCCAGCAGTTGGTCCCAGGGAGGGCGCAATCAGCCCCAGCATTTT. Amino acid sequence: CASSWSQGGRNQPQHF.

The genes are TRBV29-1 and TRBJ2-7, with D tentatively TRBD1 or TRBD2 (5 bases each). The CDR3 spans 11 residues. Germline V gene data show CDR1 as SQVTM and CDR2 as ANQGSEA. V lost 8 bases and J 3 bases, leaving 11 bases between the germline ends. The CDR3 sequence: CSIRDGYEQYF. The CDR3 coding sequence is TGCAGCATCCGGGACGGCTACGAGCAGTACTTC.